This T cell receptor beta chain comes out of a study of T-cell memory formation after mild COVID-19. Study in general: The study found TCR clusters largely donor specific.

The V end was cut by 3 bases, the J end by 0 bases, with 10 bases between. The CDR3 is 15 residues long. Germline CDR1 and CDR2: SGDLS and YYNGEE. TCRdb fed the 5' RACE reads into MiXCR, producing one record per CDR3 protein. In the table there are roughly 150,000 distinct CDR3 sequences, roughly 13% of which are singletons. Specimen: PBMCs or a T cell subset sorted from them (not recorded which). The TCR originated in a man younger than 30 who had mild COVID-19 (a few samples of this study predate the infection). Cell type and time point are not known. The chain uses TRBV9 and TRBJ2-1; D is perhaps TRBD1 (5 bases). The CDR3 coding sequence is TGTGCCAGCAGCGCAGTAGGGGACTCCTACAATGAGCAGTTCTTC. Amino acid sequence: CASSAVGDSYNEQFF.